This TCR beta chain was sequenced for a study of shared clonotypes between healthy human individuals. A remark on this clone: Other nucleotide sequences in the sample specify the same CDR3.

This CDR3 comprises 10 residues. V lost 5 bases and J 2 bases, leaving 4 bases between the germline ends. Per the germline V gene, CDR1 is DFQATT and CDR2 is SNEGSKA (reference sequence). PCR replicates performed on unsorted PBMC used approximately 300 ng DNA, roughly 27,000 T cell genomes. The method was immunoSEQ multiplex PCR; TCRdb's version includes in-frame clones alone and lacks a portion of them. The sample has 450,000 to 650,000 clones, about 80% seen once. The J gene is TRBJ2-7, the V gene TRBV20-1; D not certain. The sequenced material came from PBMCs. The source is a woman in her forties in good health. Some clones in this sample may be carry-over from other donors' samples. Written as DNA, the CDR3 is TGCAGTGCTGGGACCTACGAGCAGTACTTC. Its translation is CSAGTYEQYF.